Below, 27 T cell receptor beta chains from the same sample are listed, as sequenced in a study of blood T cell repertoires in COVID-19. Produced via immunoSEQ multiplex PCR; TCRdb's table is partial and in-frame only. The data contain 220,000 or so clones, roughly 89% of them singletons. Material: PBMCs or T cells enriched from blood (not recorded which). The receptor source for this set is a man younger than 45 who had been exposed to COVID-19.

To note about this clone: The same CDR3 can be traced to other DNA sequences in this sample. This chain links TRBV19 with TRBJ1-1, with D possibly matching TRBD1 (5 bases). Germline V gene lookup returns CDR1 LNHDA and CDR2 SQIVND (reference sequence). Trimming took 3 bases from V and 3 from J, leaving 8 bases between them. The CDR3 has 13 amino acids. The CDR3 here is CASSITGDTEAFF. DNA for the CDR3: TGTGCCAGTAGTATCACAGGTGACACTGAAGCTTTCTTT.

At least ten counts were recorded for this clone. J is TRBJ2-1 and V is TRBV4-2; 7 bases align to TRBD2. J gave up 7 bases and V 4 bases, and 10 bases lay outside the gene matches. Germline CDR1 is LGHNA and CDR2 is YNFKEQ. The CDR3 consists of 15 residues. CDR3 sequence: CASSLPPGGGNEQFF. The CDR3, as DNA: TGTGCCAGCAGCCTCCCTCCGGGGGGAGGGAATGAGCAGTTCTTC.

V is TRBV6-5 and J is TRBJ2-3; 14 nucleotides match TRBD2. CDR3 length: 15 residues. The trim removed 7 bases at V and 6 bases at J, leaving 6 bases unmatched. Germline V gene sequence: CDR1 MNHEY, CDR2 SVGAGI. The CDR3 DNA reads TGTGCCAGCAACAGACTAGCGGGGGGGTGGGATACGCAGTATTTT. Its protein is CASNRLAGGWDTQYF.

The CDR3, as DNA: TGTGCCAGCAGCTTATTCTTGGACAGGGGCCCCCTCGAAGGAAACACCATATATTTT. This encodes CASSLFLDRGPLEGNTIYF. The J gene is TRBJ1-3, the V gene TRBV13; 9 nucleotides match TRBD1. Germline loops: CDR1 PRHDT, CDR2 FYEKMQ (reference sequence). Trimming removed 2 bases from V and 4 bases from J; junction bases left unmatched: 15. This CDR3 has 19 residues.

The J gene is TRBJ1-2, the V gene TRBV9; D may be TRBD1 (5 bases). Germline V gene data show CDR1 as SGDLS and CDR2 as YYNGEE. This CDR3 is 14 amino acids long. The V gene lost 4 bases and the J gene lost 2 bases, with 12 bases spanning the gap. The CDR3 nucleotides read TGTGCCAGCAGCCCGACGACAGTGAACTATGGCTACACCTTC. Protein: CASSPTTVNYGYTF.

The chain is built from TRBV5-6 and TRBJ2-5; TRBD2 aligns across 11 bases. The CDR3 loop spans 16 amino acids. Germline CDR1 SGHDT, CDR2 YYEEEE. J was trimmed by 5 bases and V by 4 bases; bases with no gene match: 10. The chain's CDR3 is CASSPSGSGGAETQYF. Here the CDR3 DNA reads TGTGCCAGCAGCCCTTCTGGTAGCGGGGGGGCGGAGACCCAGTACTTC.

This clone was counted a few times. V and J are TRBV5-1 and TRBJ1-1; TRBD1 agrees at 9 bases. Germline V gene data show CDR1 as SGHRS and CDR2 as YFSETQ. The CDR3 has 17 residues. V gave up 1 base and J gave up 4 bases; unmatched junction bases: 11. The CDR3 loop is CASSLITIGTGSTEAFF. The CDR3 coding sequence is TGCGCCAGCAGCTTGATAACGATTGGGACAGGGTCCACTGAAGCTTTCTTT.

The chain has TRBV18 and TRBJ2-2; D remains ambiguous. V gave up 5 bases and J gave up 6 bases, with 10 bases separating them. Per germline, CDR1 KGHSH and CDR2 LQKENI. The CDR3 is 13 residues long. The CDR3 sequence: CASSSTRSGELFF. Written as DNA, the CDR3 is TGTGCCAGCTCATCAACGAGATCCGGGGAGCTGTTTTTT. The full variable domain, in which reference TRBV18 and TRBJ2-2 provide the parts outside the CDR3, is NAGVMQNPRHLVRRRGQEARLRCSPMKGHSHVYWYRQLPEEGLKFMVYLQKENIIDESGMPKERFSAEFPKEGPSILRIQQVVRGDSAAYFCASSSTRSGELFFGEGSRLTVL.

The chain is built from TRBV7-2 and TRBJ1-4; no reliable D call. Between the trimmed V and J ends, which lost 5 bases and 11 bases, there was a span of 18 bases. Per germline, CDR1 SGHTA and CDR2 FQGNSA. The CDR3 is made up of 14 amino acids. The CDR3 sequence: CASSPLKEGSKLFF. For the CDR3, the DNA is TGTGCCAGCAGCCCCTTAAAGGAGGGCTCTAAACTGTTTTTT. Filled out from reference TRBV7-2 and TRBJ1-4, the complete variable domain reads GAGVSQSPSNKVTEKGKDVELRCDPISGHTALYWYRQSLGQGLEFLIYFQGNSAPDKSGLPSDRFSAERTGGSVSTLTIQRTQQEDSAVYLCASSPLKEGSKLFFGSGTQLSVL.

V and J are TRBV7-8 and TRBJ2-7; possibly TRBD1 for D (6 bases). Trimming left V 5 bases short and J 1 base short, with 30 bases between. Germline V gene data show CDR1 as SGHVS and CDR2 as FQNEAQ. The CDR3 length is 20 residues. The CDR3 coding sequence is TGTGCCAGCAGCGTGGGGGCGGCGAGGACCCATATGTCCCCATCCTACGAGCAGTACTTC. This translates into CASSVGAARTHMSPSYEQYF. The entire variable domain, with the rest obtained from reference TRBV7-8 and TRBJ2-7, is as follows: GAGVSQSPRYKVAKRGQDVALRCDPISGHVSLFWYQQALGQGPEFLTYFQNEAQLDKSGLPSDRFFAERPEGSVSTLKIQRTQQEDSAVYLCASSVGAARTHMSPSYEQYFGPGTRLTVT.

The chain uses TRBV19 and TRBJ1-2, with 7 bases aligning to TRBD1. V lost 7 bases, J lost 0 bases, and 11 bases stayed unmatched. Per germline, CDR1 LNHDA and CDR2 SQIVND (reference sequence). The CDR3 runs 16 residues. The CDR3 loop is CASNRQGRDSNYGYTF. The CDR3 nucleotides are TGTGCCAGTAATAGACAGGGAAGAGACTCTAACTATGGCTACACCTTC.

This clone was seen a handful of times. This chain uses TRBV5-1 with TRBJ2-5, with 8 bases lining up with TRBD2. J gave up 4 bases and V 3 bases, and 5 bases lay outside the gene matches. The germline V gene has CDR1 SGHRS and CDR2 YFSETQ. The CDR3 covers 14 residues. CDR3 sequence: CASSSRGGIETQYF. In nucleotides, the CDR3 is TGCGCCAGCAGCTCCCGGGGGGGCATAGAGACCCAGTACTTC.

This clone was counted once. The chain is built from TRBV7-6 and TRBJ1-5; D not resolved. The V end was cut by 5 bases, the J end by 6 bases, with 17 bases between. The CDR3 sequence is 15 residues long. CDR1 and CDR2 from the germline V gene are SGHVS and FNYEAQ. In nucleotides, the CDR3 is TGTGCCAGCAGCCCTTCCGCCTATCCGGGTCAGCCCCAGCATTTT. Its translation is CASSPSAYPGQPQHF.

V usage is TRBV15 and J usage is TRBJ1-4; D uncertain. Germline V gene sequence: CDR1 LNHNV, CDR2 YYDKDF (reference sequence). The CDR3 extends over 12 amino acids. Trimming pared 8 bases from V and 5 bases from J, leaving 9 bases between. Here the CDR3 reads CATPRWNEKLFF. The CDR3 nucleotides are TGTGCCACCCCCAGGTGGAATGAAAAACTGTTTTTT.

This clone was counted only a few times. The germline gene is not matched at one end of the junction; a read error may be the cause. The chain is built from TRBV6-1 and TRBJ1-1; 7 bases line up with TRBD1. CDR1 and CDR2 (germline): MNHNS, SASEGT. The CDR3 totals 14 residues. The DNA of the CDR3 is TGTGCCAGCAGGGAAGGGACAGCGAACACTGAAGCTTTCTTT. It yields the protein CASREGTANTEAFF.

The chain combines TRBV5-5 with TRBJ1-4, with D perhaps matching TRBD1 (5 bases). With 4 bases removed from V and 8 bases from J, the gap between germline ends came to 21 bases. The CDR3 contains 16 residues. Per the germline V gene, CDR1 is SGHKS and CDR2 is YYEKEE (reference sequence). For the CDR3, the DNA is TGTGCCAGCAGCACGAATGTAGGGCAGGGTTGGGAAAAACTGTTTTTT. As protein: CASSTNVGQGWEKLFF.

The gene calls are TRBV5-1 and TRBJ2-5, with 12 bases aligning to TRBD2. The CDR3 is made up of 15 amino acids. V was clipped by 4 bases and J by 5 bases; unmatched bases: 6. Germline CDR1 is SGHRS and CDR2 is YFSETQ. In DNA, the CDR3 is TGCGCCAGCAGCGAGACTAGCGGGGGTTACGAGACCCAGTACTTC. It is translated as CASSETSGGYETQYF.

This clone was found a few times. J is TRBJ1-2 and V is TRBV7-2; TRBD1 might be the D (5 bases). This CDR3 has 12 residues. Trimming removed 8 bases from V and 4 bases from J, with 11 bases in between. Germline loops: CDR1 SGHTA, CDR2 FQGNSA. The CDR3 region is CASQGQFYGYTF. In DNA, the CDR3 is TGTGCCAGCCAGGGCCAGTTCTATGGCTACACCTTC.

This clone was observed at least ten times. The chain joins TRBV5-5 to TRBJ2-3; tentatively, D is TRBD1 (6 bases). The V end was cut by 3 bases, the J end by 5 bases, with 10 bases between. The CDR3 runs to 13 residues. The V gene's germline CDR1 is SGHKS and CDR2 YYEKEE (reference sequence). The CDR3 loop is CASSSTGQDTQYF. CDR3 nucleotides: TGTGCCAGCAGCTCGACAGGTCAAGATACGCAGTATTTT.

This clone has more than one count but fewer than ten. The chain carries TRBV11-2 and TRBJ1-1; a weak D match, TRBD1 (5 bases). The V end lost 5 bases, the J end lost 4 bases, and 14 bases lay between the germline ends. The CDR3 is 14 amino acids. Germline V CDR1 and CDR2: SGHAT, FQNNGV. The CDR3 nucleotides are TGTGCCAGCAGCCTGGTATGGGGGGTCACTGAAGCTTTCTTT. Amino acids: CASSLVWGVTEAFF. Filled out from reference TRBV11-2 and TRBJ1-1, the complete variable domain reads EAGVAQSPRYKIIEKRQSVAFWCNPISGHATLYWYQQILGQGPKLLIQFQNNGVVDDSQLPKDRFSAERLKGVDSTLKIQPAKLEDSAVYLCASSLVWGVTEAFFGQGTRLTVV.

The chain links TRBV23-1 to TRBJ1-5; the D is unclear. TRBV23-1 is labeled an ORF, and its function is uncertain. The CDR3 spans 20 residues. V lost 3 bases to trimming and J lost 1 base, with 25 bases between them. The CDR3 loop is CASSQPSQTRVVESNQPQHF. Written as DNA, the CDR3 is TGCGCCAGCAGTCAGCCCTCCCAAACGAGGGTGGTTGAGAGCAATCAGCCCCAGCATTTT.

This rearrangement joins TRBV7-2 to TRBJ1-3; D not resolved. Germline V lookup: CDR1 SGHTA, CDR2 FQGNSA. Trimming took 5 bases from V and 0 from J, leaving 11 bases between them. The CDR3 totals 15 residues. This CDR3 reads CASSLGSSSGNTIYF. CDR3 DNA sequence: TGTGCCAGCAGCCTCGGGTCGAGCTCTGGAAACACCATATATTTT.

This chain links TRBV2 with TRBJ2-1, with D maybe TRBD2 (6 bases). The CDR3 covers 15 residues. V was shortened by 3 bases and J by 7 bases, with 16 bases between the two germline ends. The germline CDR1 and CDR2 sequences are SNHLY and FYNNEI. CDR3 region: CASSESPEGSNEQFF. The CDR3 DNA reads TGTGCCAGCAGTGAGAGTCCGGAGGGGTCAAATGAGCAGTTCTTC.

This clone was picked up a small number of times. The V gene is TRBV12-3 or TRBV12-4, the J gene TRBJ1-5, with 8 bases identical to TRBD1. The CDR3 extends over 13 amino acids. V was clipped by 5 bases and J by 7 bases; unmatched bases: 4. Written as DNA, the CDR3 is TGTGCCAGCAGTGGGGACAGGCCCCAGCCCCAGCATTTT. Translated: CASSGDRPQPQHF.

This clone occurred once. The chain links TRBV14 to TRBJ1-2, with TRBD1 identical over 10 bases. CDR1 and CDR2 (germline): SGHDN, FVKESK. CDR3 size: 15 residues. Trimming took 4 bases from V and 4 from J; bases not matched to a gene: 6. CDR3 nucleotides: TGTGCCAGCAGCCCGACAGGGGGCGAAGTCTATGGCTACACCTTC. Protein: CASSPTGGEVYGYTF.

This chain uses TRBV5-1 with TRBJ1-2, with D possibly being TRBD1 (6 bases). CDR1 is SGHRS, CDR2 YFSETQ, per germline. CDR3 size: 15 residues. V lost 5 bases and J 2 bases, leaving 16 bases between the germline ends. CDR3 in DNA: TGCGCCAGCAGGGATCCGACAGGCGTCAACTATGGCTACACCTTC. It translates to CASRDPTGVNYGYTF.

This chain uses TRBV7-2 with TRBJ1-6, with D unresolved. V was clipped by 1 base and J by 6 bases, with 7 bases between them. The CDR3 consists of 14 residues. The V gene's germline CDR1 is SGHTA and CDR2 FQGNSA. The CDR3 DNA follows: TGTGCCAGCAGCTTAGTCAGTTCTAATTCACCCCTCCACTTT. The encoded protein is CASSLVSSNSPLHF.